Following are 30 T cell receptor beta chains from one sample sequenced in a study of shared clonotypes between healthy human individuals (dated by TCRdb to the early 2020s). For the CD8 naive samples, CD45RO-negative cells were positively selected for CCR7, yielding a CD45RA+CCR7+ population from which TemRA cells were excluded. Libraries came from the immunoSEQ multiplex PCR assay. Here the immuneACCESS table is served through TCRdb, limited to in-frame sequences with V and J called. Missing clones are a known gap in these copies; in checked studies unresolved V genes cover under half, and the rest lacks a known reason. The sample profile shows over 750,000 clones; 96% of them were found once. The ten biggest clones cover around 0.21% of the sample. The sequenced sample consisted of naive CD8+ T cells sorted from blood. According to the study, the label for this sample's cell subset or site signals: CD45RA+CCR7+. Source of these receptors: a man aged 25-45 years in good health.

This chain uses TRBV29-1 with TRBJ2-2; 7 positions match TRBD1. V trimming: 7 bases; J trimming: 2 bases; junction bases outside the gene matches: 4. Germline-derived CDR1 and CDR2 are SQVTM and ANQGSEA. The CDR3 extends over 13 amino acids. CDR3 DNA: TGCAGCGCCGACAGGGACAACACCGGGGAGCTGTTTTTT. Amino acids: CSADRDNTGELFF.

A single count supports this clone. The gene calls are TRBV20-1 and TRBJ1-5, with D unresolved. This CDR3 has 11 residues. The germline V and J ends were trimmed by 6 bases and 12 bases, with 15 bases remaining between them. In germline, CDR1 is DFQATT, CDR2 SNEGSKA (reference sequence). The CDR3 DNA reads TGCAGTGCCGGACCCCCAGTGGGCCAGCATTTT. It is translated as CSAGPPVGQHF.

This rearrangement joins TRBV18 to TRBJ1-1; 9 nucleotides line up with TRBD1. Germline values: CDR1 KGHSH, CDR2 LQKENI. This CDR3 is 17 amino acids long. V shed 4 bases, J shed 0 bases, and the junction held 9 bases outside the gene matches. CDR3 bases: TGTGCCAGCTCACAGATCCACAGGGGGCAGATGAACACTGAAGCTTTCTTT. This translates into CASSQIHRGQMNTEAFF.

The genes are TRBV27 and TRBJ1-1, with 8 positions matching TRBD1. The CDR3 is 14 amino acids. Looked up from germline, CDR1 is MNHEY and CDR2 is SMNVEV (reference sequence). Trimming took 5 bases from V and 0 from J; bases not matched to a gene: 2. CDR3 nucleotide sequence: TGTGCCAGCAGTCGACAGGGGATGAACACTGAAGCTTTCTTT. It is translated as CASSRQGMNTEAFF.

This chain connects TRBV7-9 to TRBJ2-5; perhaps TRBD2 as D (6 bases). The CDR3 runs 17 residues. The ends were cut back, 2 bases at V and 9 bases at J, with 25 bases in the middle. The germline V gene has CDR1 SEHNR and CDR2 FQNEAQ (reference sequence). The CDR3 here is CASSLSLADVPDVAQYF. The CDR3 region has the DNA TGTGCCAGCAGCTTAAGCTTAGCGGACGTACCCGACGTGGCCCAGTACTTC.

The chain carries TRBV27 and TRBJ2-7; 14 bases line up with TRBD2. Germline loops: CDR1 MNHEY, CDR2 SMNVEV (reference sequence). The CDR3 is 15 amino acids. The junction had 7 bases not matched to a gene; V was cut back by 5 bases and J by 7 bases. The CDR3: CASSVGTSGRSEQYF. In DNA, the CDR3 is TGTGCCAGCAGTGTCGGGACTAGCGGGAGAAGTGAGCAGTACTTC.

The chain is built from TRBV7-9 and TRBJ2-1; maybe TRBD2 (6 bases). Germline CDR1 is SEHNR and CDR2 is FQNEAQ (reference sequence). Trimming took off 3 bases at V and 9 bases at J, with 21 bases between the two ends. The CDR3 loop spans 16 amino acids. CDR3 DNA sequence: TGTGCCAGCAGCTTCAATAACATCCCAGGGACTGGTGAGCAGTTCTTC. It codes for CASSFNNIPGTGEQFF. The full variable domain, with the rest looked up from reference TRBV7-9 and TRBJ2-1, is DTGVSQNPRHKITKRGQNVTFRCDPISEHNRLYWYRQTLGQGPEFLTYFQNEAQLEKSRLLSDRFSAERPKGSFSTLEIQRTEQGDSAMYLCASSFNNIPGTGEQFFGPGTRLTVL.

The rearrangement links TRBV5-6 to TRBJ2-4; D assignment may be TRBD1 or TRBD2 (5 bases each). Per the germline V gene, CDR1 is SGHDT and CDR2 is YYEEEE. The CDR3 loop spans 17 amino acids. The V and J ends lost 4 bases and 8 bases respectively, with 25 bases between them. The CDR3 bases are TGTGCCAGCAGCCTCGCCCGGGACGTCGGAGGAGTGGACATTCAGTACTTC. It codes for CASSLARDVGGVDIQYF.

The V and J genes are TRBV13 and TRBJ2-7; 7 nucleotides match TRBD1. Trimming cost V 5 bases and J 2 bases; bases outside gene matches: 6. CDR1 and CDR2 (germline): PRHDT, FYEKMQ (reference sequence). CDR3 length equals 14 residues. Here the CDR3 reads CASSRRDRAYEQYF. CDR3 DNA: TGTGCCAGCAGCCGACGTGACAGGGCCTACGAGCAGTACTTC.

This CDR3 reads CASSQGSLRYEQYF. The CDR3 nucleotides read TGTGCCAGCAGCCAAGGCTCCCTCCGATACGAGCAGTACTTC. The chain recombines TRBV14 with TRBJ2-7; D remains ambiguous. This CDR3 spans 14 amino acids. Deletions cut 1 base from V and 4 bases from J, with 11 bases between. Germline CDR1 reads SGHDN; CDR2 reads FVKESK.

In its sample, this clone was seen once. The chain joins TRBV11-2 to TRBJ2-3; D gene unclear. The CDR3 is 17 amino acids. Germline loops: CDR1 SGHAT, CDR2 FQNNGV. V lost 2 bases to trimming and J lost 0 bases, with 15 bases between them. In DNA form, the CDR3 reads TGTGCCAGCAGCTTAAAGCCCCTGGCGGCTAGCACAGATACGCAGTATTTT. It specifies CASSLKPLAASTDTQYF. The full variable domain, with the rest looked up from reference TRBV11-2 and TRBJ2-3, is EAGVAQSPRYKIIEKRQSVAFWCNPISGHATLYWYQQILGQGPKLLIQFQNNGVVDDSQLPKDRFSAERLKGVDSTLKIQPAKLEDSAVYLCASSLKPLAASTDTQYFGPGTRLTVL.

This chain joins TRBV6-1 and TRBJ2-7, with 8 bases lining up with TRBD2. In germline, CDR1 is MNHNS, CDR2 SASEGT. J lost 0 bases, V lost 1 base, and 5 bases had no gene match. This CDR3 has 16 residues. The DNA for the CDR3 is TGTGCCAGCAGTGAAGAGTTAGCGGGGAACTCCTACGAGCAGTACTTC. Amino acids: CASSEELAGNSYEQYF.

The sample holds one count of this clone. This same CDR3 is encoded by further DNA sequences in the sample. This chain links TRBV11-2 with TRBJ2-7; D not resolved. The CDR3 spans 13 residues. Deletions cut 1 base from V and 2 bases from J, with 6 bases between. Germline CDR1 SGHAT, CDR2 FQNNGV. The DNA of the CDR3 is TGTGCCAGCAGCTTAGGGGGTCCCTACGAGCAGTACTTC. Translation: CASSLGGPYEQYF.

The rearrangement uses TRBV4-3 and TRBJ2-3, with D perhaps matching TRBD1 or TRBD2 (5 bases each). The CDR3 is made up of 16 amino acids. Trimming removed 2 bases at V and 5 bases at J, with 17 bases between. Germline loops: CDR1 LGHNA, CDR2 YSLEER. CDR3 amino acids: CASSQRLGTGGDTQYF. The CDR3 DNA reads TGCGCCAGCAGCCAAAGATTAGGGACGGGTGGAGATACGCAGTATTTT.

The CDR3 sequence: CASSYQGGQKNQPQHF. The DNA for the CDR3 is TGTGCCAGCAGTTACCAAGGGGGCCAGAAGAATCAGCCCCAGCATTTT. V gene TRBV28 combines with J gene TRBJ1-5; TRBD1 agrees at 7 bases. V dropped 4 bases and J dropped 4; count of bases not matched to a gene: 10. CDR1 is MDHEN and CDR2 is SYDVKM in the germline V gene. The length of the CDR3 is 16 residues.

The V and J genes are TRBV6-4 and TRBJ2-2, with 9 bases that match TRBD1. With 7 bases clipped from V and 7 bases from J, the junction kept 10 bases outside the gene matches. This CDR3 has 15 residues. Germline loops: CDR1 MRHNA, CDR2 SNTAGT. The CDR3 here is CASKKDRGRYGELFF. CDR3 bases: TGTGCCAGCAAAAAGGACAGGGGAAGATACGGGGAGCTGTTTTTT.

The rearrangement joins TRBV7-9 to TRBJ1-5, with D unclear. Germline CDR1 and CDR2: SEHNR and FQNEAQ (reference sequence). The CDR3 consists of 12 residues. V lost 0 bases and J 16 bases, leaving 13 bases between the germline ends. CDR3 amino acids: CASSLATSSPHF. The CDR3 bases are TGTGCCAGCAGCTTAGCGACATCCTCGCCTCATTTT.

The genes are TRBV4-3 and TRBJ1-4; 9 bases are shared with TRBD1. This CDR3 has 18 amino acids. Per the germline V gene, CDR1 is LGHNA and CDR2 is YSLEER. The trim removed 0 bases at V and 8 bases at J, leaving 13 bases unmatched. Written as DNA, the CDR3 is TGCGCCAGCAGCCAAGATCAGGCGCCCGGGACAGGGTACGAAAAACTGTTTTTT. It yields the protein CASSQDQAPGTGYEKLFF.

Details on this clone: The sample holds other DNA sequences that translate to the same CDR3. The chain joins TRBV27 to TRBJ1-5, with 7 bases lining up with TRBD1. The CDR3 extends over 15 amino acids. V lost 2 bases to trimming and J lost 2 bases; unmatched junction nucleotides: 3. CDR1 and CDR2 (germline): MNHEY, SMNVEV (reference sequence). CDR3 loop: CASSLGRGGNQPQHF. DNA of the CDR3: TGTGCCAGCAGTTTAGGCAGGGGGGGCAATCAGCCCCAGCATTTT.

The chain links TRBV18 to TRBJ2-2; weak D call: TRBD1 (6 bases). Trimming left V 2 bases short and J 3 bases short, with 13 bases between. Germline V gene lookup returns CDR1 KGHSH and CDR2 LQKENI. The CDR3 is 16 residues long. As DNA, the CDR3 is TGTGCCAGCTCACCAGTTCTGGCAGGGGACACCGGGGAGCTGTTTTTT. Protein: CASSPVLAGDTGELFF.

V usage is TRBV6-6 and J usage is TRBJ1-4; D is perhaps TRBD1 (5 bases). CDR1 is MNHNY and CDR2 is SVGAGI in the germline V gene (reference sequence). The V end lost 8 bases, the J end lost 6 bases, and 10 bases lay between the germline ends. This CDR3 contains 12 residues. CDR3 coding DNA: TGTGCCAGCCGGGACTGGGATGAAAAACTGTTTTTT. Translation gives CASRDWDEKLFF.

This rearrangement joins TRBV9 to TRBJ2-7, with a tentative D call TRBD2 (6 bases). Germline CDR1 SGDLS, CDR2 YYNGEE. V gave up 0 bases and J gave up 0 bases, with 13 bases separating them. CDR3 length: 16 amino acids. The CDR3 here is CASSVGRGLSSYEQYF. In DNA, the CDR3 is TGTGCCAGCAGCGTAGGGAGGGGCTTAAGCTCCTACGAGCAGTACTTC.

V usage is TRBV2 and J usage is TRBJ2-1; 7 bases agree with TRBD1. The CDR3 totals 13 residues. Trimming cost V 7 bases and J 9 bases; bases outside gene matches: 9. Germline CDR1 reads SNHLY; CDR2 reads FYNNEI. Here the CDR3 reads CASNPDTGVEQFF. The CDR3 DNA sequence: TGTGCCAGCAACCCCGACACAGGGGTTGAGCAGTTCTTC.

The chain carries TRBV29-1 and TRBJ2-3, with TRBD2 matching 9 bases. The CDR3 totals 12 residues. After removal of 7 bases from V and 3 bases from J, the junction contained 2 bases not matched to a gene. Germline V CDR1 and CDR2: SQVTM, ANQGSEA. CDR3 sequence reads: CSGGRVTDTQYF. CDR3 DNA sequence: TGCAGCGGCGGGAGGGTGACAGATACGCAGTATTTT.

V gene TRBV2 combines with J gene TRBJ1-3; TRBD1 matches 7 bases. The CDR3 is 14 amino acids. Trimming took 5 bases from V and 1 from J; bases not matched to a gene: 2. Germline V gene data show CDR1 as SNHLY and CDR2 as FYNNEI. The CDR3 DNA follows: TGTGCCAGCAGTCAGGGGGTATCTGGAAACACCATATATTTT. This translates into CASSQGVSGNTIYF.

This rearrangement joins TRBV13 to TRBJ2-7; no clear D gene. CDR1 PRHDT and CDR2 FYEKMQ come from the germline V gene (reference sequence). Trimming cost V 4 bases and J 0 bases, with 19 bases left between them. The CDR3 length is 17 residues. Written as DNA, the CDR3 is TGTGCCAGCAGCTCCCCCATTACGGCAGATAGCTCCTACGAGCAGTACTTC. It yields the protein CASSSPITADSSYEQYF.

This chain links TRBV29-1 with TRBJ2-2, with 12 bases lining up with TRBD1. The CDR3 contains 16 residues. In germline, CDR1 is SQVTM, CDR2 ANQGSEA. V lost 7 bases and J lost 3; bases outside the gene matches: 9. CDR3 nucleotide sequence: TGCAGCGCAGGGACAGGGGGCGGTCTTGACACCGGGGAGCTGTTTTTT. As protein: CSAGTGGGLDTGELFF.

The rearrangement joins TRBV11-3 to TRBJ2-1, with 10 bases fitting TRBD2. The germline CDR1 and CDR2 sequences are SGHNT and YENEEA. The ends lost 5 bases at V and 9 bases at J; junction bases unmatched: 10. This CDR3 region has 15 residues. The CDR3 loop is CASSLGLAGDVEQFF. Here the CDR3 DNA reads TGTGCCAGCAGCCTGGGGCTAGCGGGAGATGTTGAGCAGTTCTTC.

Comment on this clone: The same CDR3 arises from other DNA sequences in this sample as well. The V call is TRBV19, the J call TRBJ2-7; 8 bases fit TRBD1. The germline V gene has CDR1 LNHDA and CDR2 SQIVND (reference sequence). The CDR3 covers 14 residues. V was pared by 6 bases and J by 0 bases, with 4 bases of the junction left unmatched. In nucleotides, the CDR3 is TGTGCCAGTAGCTCCGGGACAGGCTCCTACGAGCAGTACTTC. This translates into CASSSGTGSYEQYF. Based on the CDR3 plus reference TRBV19 and TRBJ2-7, the full variable domain is DGGITQSPKYLFRKEGQNVTLSCEQNLNHDAMYWYRQDPGQGLRLIYYSQIVNDFQKGDIAEGYSVSREKKESFPLTVTSAQKNPTAFYLCASSSGTGSYEQYFGPGTRLTVT.

This clone was seen a single time. V is TRBV15 and J is TRBJ2-3; 14 bases fit TRBD2. Germline V lookup: CDR1 LNHNV, CDR2 YYDKDF (reference sequence). The CDR3 has 17 amino acids. V shed 0 bases and J 7 bases; nucleotides not matched to a gene: 6. The CDR3 protein is CATSRDPGTSGRNTQYF. The CDR3 DNA reads TGTGCCACCAGCAGAGATCCCGGGACTAGCGGGAGAAATACGCAGTATTTT. The full variable domain, completed using reference TRBV15 and TRBJ2-3, is DAMVIQNPRYQVTQFGKPVTLSCSQTLNHNVMYWYQQKSSQAPKLLFHYYDKDFNNEADTPDNFQSRRPNTSFCFLDIRSPGLGDTAMYLCATSRDPGTSGRNTQYFGPGTRLTVL.